Below, 22 T cell receptor beta chains from the same sample are listed, as sequenced in a study of identical twins. Using its own MiXCR run on the 5' RACE reads, TCRdb lists one record per CDR3 protein. Here the sample spans some 460,000 distinct CDR3 sequences, 11% to 15% being singletons. This same sample was also part of a study on yellow fever vaccine responses in identical twins.

Source material: CD4+ T cells sorted from blood. The receptor set was obtained from a young woman in good health.

This chain connects TRBV30 to TRBJ2-1; D gene ambiguous. From germline, CDR1 is GTSNPN and CDR2 SVGIG (reference sequence). The CDR3 consists of 11 residues. Between the trimmed V and J ends, which lost 2 bases and 10 bases, there was a span of 9 bases. CDR3 sequence reads: CAWSSQEEQFF. The CDR3 bases are TGTGCCTGGAGTTCCCAAGAGGAGCAGTTCTTC.

Note on this clonotype: The junction and the germline gene differ at one end; a read error may be behind it. CDR3 DNA sequence: TGTGCTAGCAGCTCTTCAGGGGCGGGATACAATGAGCAGTTCTTC. It specifies CASSSSGAGYNEQFF. The chain employs TRBV7-7 and TRBJ2-1; perhaps D is TRBD1 or TRBD2 (6 bases each). This CDR3 is 15 amino acids long. Per germline, CDR1 SSHAT and CDR2 FNYEAQ (reference sequence).

V usage is TRBV29-1 and J usage is TRBJ2-1, with 9 bases that match TRBD2. The ends lost 3 bases at V and 0 bases at J; junction bases unmatched: 12. The CDR3 is 18 amino acids. The germline gives CDR1 SQVTM, CDR2 ANQGSEA. CDR3 DNA: TGCAGCGTTGATTCGCGGGCTAGCGGGATACTCTCCTACAATGAGCAGTTCTTC. It specifies CSVDSRASGILSYNEQFF.

This clonotype came up a few times. V gene TRBV2 combines with J gene TRBJ2-1; D tentatively reads TRBD1 or TRBD2 (5 bases each). The germline gives CDR1 SNHLY, CDR2 FYNNEI. The CDR3 is made up of 11 amino acids. V dropped 3 bases and J dropped 15 bases, with 12 bases sitting between them. The CDR3 bases are TGTGCCAGCAGTGAGAGGGGCTCGGGGTTCTTC. Amino acids: CASSERGSGFF.

This clonotype was observed a few times. This chain connects TRBV24-1 to TRBJ1-2; TRBD1 matches at 7 bases. CDR3 size: 16 residues. CDR1 KGHDR and CDR2 SFDVKD come from the germline V gene. Unmatched junction bases numbered 14, after V lost 7 bases and J lost 4 bases. For the CDR3, the DNA is TGTGCCACCAGCGCATCCCCCGGGACAGACCTCTATGGCTACACCTTC. Encoded protein: CATSASPGTDLYGYTF.

This clonotype was observed a handful of times. The chain is built from TRBV7-2 and TRBJ2-7, with 8 bases that match TRBD2. CDR3 length equals 15 residues. The ends lost 5 bases at V and 5 bases at J; junction bases unmatched: 11. Germline CDR1 is SGHTA and CDR2 is FQGNSA. The DNA for the CDR3 is TGTGCCAGCAGCCCACAAAGCGGGAGCGGGGACGAGCAGTACTTC. Translated, it gives CASSPQSGSGDEQYF. The complete variable domain, with remaining parts taken from reference TRBV7-2 and TRBJ2-7, reads GAGVSQSPSNKVTEKGKDVELRCDPISGHTALYWYRQSLGQGLEFLIYFQGNSAPDKSGLPSDRFSAERTGGSVSTLTIQRTQQEDSAVYLCASSPQSGSGDEQYFGPGTRLTVT.

The table lists this clonotype with many counts. This chain connects TRBV29-1 to TRBJ2-2; D possibly corresponds to TRBD2 (6 bases). Trimming stripped 6 bases from V and 5 bases from J, with 13 bases between. The CDR3 extends over 13 amino acids. CDR1 SQVTM and CDR2 ANQGSEA come from the germline V gene. CDR3 DNA sequence: TGCAGCGTCAGATCAGCGGGTACCGGGGAGCTGTTTTTT. It translates to CSVRSAGTGELFF.

This clonotype was found a few times. The gene calls are TRBV7-2 and TRBJ1-5, with TRBD1 matching over 10 bases. After removal of 4 bases from V and 2 bases from J, the junction contained 5 bases not matched to a gene. This CDR3 spans 16 amino acids. CDR1 and CDR2 from the germline V gene are SGHTA and FQGNSA. CDR3 amino acids: CASSSAGTGGNQPQHF. CDR3 nucleotides: TGTGCCAGCAGCTCTGCCGGGACAGGGGGCAATCAGCCCCAGCATTTT. Looking up the rest from reference TRBV7-2 and TRBJ1-5 gives the full variable domain: GAGVSQSPSNKVTEKGKDVELRCDPISGHTALYWYRQSLGQGLEFLIYFQGNSAPDKSGLPSDRFSAERTGGSVSTLTIQRTQQEDSAVYLCASSSAGTGGNQPQHFGDGTRLSIL.

This clonotype was seen only a few times. The rearrangement uses TRBV5-1 and TRBJ2-1; 10 bases fit TRBD1. Per germline, CDR1 SGHRS and CDR2 YFSETQ. This CDR3 contains 14 residues. The J segment lost 6 bases and the V segment lost 6 bases, leaving 6 bases of the junction unmatched. The CDR3 nucleotides are TGCGCCAGCACCCCGGGACAGGGGATCAATGAGCAGTTCTTC. Protein product: CASTPGQGINEQFF.

This clonotype appeared many times. The V call is TRBV11-3, the J call TRBJ2-2; no reliable D call. The ends were cut back, 1 base at V and 6 bases at J, with 9 bases in the middle. This CDR3 has 14 amino acids. The germline V gene encodes CDR1 SGHNT and CDR2 YENEEA. The CDR3 loop is CASSLGTTAGELFF. The DNA for the CDR3 is TGTGCCAGCAGCTTAGGTACCACGGCCGGGGAGCTGTTTTTT.

This clonotype turned up a few times. J is TRBJ2-3 and V is TRBV6-5, with no clear D. The CDR3 sequence is 12 residues long. V lost 5 bases, J lost 4 bases, and 7 bases lay in between. Germline CDR1 reads MNHEY; CDR2 reads SVGAGI. The CDR3 protein is CASSEAADTQYF. Here the CDR3 DNA reads TGTGCCAGCAGTGAGGCCGCAGATACGCAGTATTTT.

V gene TRBV20-1 combines with J gene TRBJ2-7, with 8 nucleotides matching TRBD1. The CDR3 loop spans 14 amino acids. Germline V gene data show CDR1 as DFQATT and CDR2 as SNEGSKA (reference sequence). V lost 6 bases, J lost 4 bases, and 11 bases stayed unmatched. In DNA form, the CDR3 reads TGCAGTGCCCTAACGGACAGGGAATGGTACGAGCAGTACTTC. Amino acids: CSALTDREWYEQYF.

The chain is built from TRBV5-1 and TRBJ2-3; tentatively, D is TRBD1 (6 bases). Per the germline V gene, CDR1 is SGHRS and CDR2 is YFSETQ. Trimming took off 2 bases at V and 0 bases at J, with 13 bases between the two ends. This CDR3 comprises 16 residues. The CDR3 nucleotides read TGCGCCAGCAGCTTAGGTACAGGGCTCAGCACAGATACGCAGTATTTT. Its protein is CASSLGTGLSTDTQYF. The whole variable domain, remainder taken from reference TRBV5-1 and TRBJ2-3, is KAGVTQTPRYLIKTRGQQVTLSCSPISGHRSVSWYQQTPGQGLQFLFEYFSETQRNKGNFPGRFSGRQFSNSRSEMNVSTLELGDSALYLCASSLGTGLSTDTQYFGPGTRLTVL.

This clonotype was counted a single time. The chain has TRBV7-2 and TRBJ2-2; D might be TRBD2 (5 bases). This CDR3 comprises 14 residues. The germline V gene encodes CDR1 SGHTA and CDR2 FQGNSA. With 5 bases removed from V and 6 bases from J, the gap between germline ends came to 13 bases. CDR3 protein: CASSPGVGSGELFF. The CDR3, as DNA: TGTGCCAGCAGCCCCGGGGTGGGCTCCGGGGAGCTGTTTTTT.

V and J are TRBV7-9 and TRBJ1-6, with D unclear. CDR1 is SEHNR, CDR2 FQNEAQ, per germline (reference sequence). Trimming stripped 4 bases from V and 5 bases from J, with 9 bases between. This CDR3 comprises 14 residues. In DNA form, the CDR3 reads TGTGCCAGCAGCTGGTGGCTTGATAATTCACCCCTCCACTTT. This sequence encodes CASSWWLDNSPLHF.

This clonotype occurred a few times. The chain links TRBV20-1 to TRBJ2-1; 15 bases agree with TRBD2. The ends lost 6 bases at V and 3 bases at J; junction bases unmatched: 12. CDR1 is DFQATT and CDR2 is SNEGSKA in the germline V gene (reference sequence). The CDR3 sequence is 18 residues long. The CDR3 spells CSARTSGGVPYLYNEQFF. In DNA form, the CDR3 reads TGCAGTGCGCGGACTAGCGGGGGGGTCCCTTACCTCTACAATGAGCAGTTCTTC.

A few counts support this clonotype. CDR3 bases: TGCGCCAGCAGCCAAGCCGGGACAGGGGGCTCTCTCTCTGGGGCCAACGTCCTGACTTTC. Its protein product is CASSQAGTGGSLSGANVLTF. The rearrangement links TRBV4-1 to TRBJ2-6, with 12 bases identical to TRBD1. Germline V gene lookup returns CDR1 MGHRA and CDR2 YSYEKL. The CDR3 loop spans 20 amino acids. The ends lost 1 base at V and 0 bases at J; junction bases unmatched: 7.

The chain joins TRBV12-3 or TRBV12-4 to TRBJ2-2; TRBD1 matches at 9 bases. Unmatched junction bases numbered 5, after V lost 4 bases and J lost 11 bases. The CDR3 is made up of 13 amino acids. The DNA for the CDR3 is TGTGCCAGCAGTTCCAGGACAGGGGTCGAGCTGTTTTTT. It translates to CASSSRTGVELFF.

This clonotype appeared a few times. The CDR3 reads CASSQGITTSYEQYF. CDR3 DNA: TGTGCCAGCAGCCAAGGCATTACAACCTCCTACGAGCAGTACTTC. V and J are TRBV3-1 and TRBJ2-7; D is undetermined. Trimming removed 1 base at V and 0 bases at J, with 10 bases between. The CDR3 is made up of 15 amino acids. CDR1 LGHDT and CDR2 YNNKEL come from the germline V gene (reference sequence).

The chain combines TRBV5-1 with TRBJ1-6; no clear D gene. In germline, CDR1 is SGHRS, CDR2 YFSETQ. Between the trimmed V and J ends, which lost 0 bases and 6 bases, there was a span of 7 bases. This CDR3 comprises 14 residues. The CDR3 DNA follows: TGCGCCAGCAGCTTGGGGTTGACTAATTCACCCCTCCACTTT. It encodes CASSLGLTNSPLHF.

This clonotype appeared many times. The chain carries TRBV5-1 and TRBJ2-2; 11 nucleotides align to TRBD2. The germline CDR1 and CDR2 sequences are SGHRS and YFSETQ. The CDR3 spans 16 residues. With 4 bases clipped from V and 1 base from J, the junction kept 3 bases outside the gene matches. The CDR3 DNA reads as TGCGCCAGCAGCCCGACTAGCGGGGTGAACACCGGGGAGCTGTTTTTT. It specifies CASSPTSGVNTGELFF.

The chain couples TRBV20-1 to TRBJ2-5; D possibly corresponds to TRBD1 (6 bases). The CDR3 length is 15 residues. Trimming removed 3 bases at V and 2 bases at J, with 16 bases between. Germline values: CDR1 DFQATT, CDR2 SNEGSKA (reference sequence). CDR3 sequence: CSASTGRGKQETQYF. In DNA form, the CDR3 reads TGCAGTGCTAGTACAGGGCGAGGGAAACAAGAGACCCAGTACTTC.